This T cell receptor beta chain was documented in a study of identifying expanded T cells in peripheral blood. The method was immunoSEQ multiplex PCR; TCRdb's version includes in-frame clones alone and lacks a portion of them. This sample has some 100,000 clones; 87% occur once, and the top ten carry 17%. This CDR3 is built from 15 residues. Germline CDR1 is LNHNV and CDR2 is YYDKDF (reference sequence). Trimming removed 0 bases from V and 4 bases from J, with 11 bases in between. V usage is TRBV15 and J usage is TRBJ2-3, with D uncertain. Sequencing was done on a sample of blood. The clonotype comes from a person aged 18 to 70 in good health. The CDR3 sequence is CATSRDRLGADTQYF. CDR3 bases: TGTGCCACCAGCAGAGATCGGCTAGGAGCAGATACGCAGTATTTT.